What follows describes a single TCR beta chain. The data derive from a study of T cell changes during pregnancy in multiple sclerosis. Using immunoSEQ multiplex PCR, the repertoire was profiled, and TCRdb retains in-frame clones only, with some absent. This sample carries tens of thousands of clones, approximately 95% of them seen once, and the ten largest clones take over 6%. V lost 4 bases and J lost 3, with 9 bases in between. The CDR3 extends over 13 amino acids. Germline CDR1 is MGHRA and CDR2 is YSYEKL. This chain joins TRBV4-1 and TRBJ1-1; D is unresolved. This sequence was found in a female donor with multiple sclerosis, enrolled in a pregnancy study. Here the sequenced sample was CD8+ T cells from peripheral blood mononuclear cells, taken in the third trimester of pregnancy. CDR3 protein: CASSPSSYTEAFF. In DNA form, the CDR3 reads TGCGCCAGCAGCCCGAGTTCCTACACTGAAGCTTTCTTT.